One sample yielded the 17 T cell receptor beta chains listed below, sequenced in a study of T-cell memory formation after mild COVID-19. TCRdb used MiXCR to reprocess the 5' RACE reads, holding one entry per CDR3 protein. The sample gives about 430,000 distinct CDR3 sequences, about a sixth of which show up once; under 25% is in the top ten. Sequencing used PBMCs or a T cell subset sorted from them (not recorded which). The receptors originated from a man aged 18 to 30 who had mild COVID-19 (a few samples of this study predate the infection). Cell type and time point are not known.

The CDR3 is CASRQGMGYTF. The CDR3 nucleotides are TGTGCCAGCCGACAGGGGATGGGCTACACCTTC. This rearrangement joins TRBV6-5 to TRBJ1-2, with 8 nucleotides matching TRBD1. The V segment lost 8 bases and the J segment 8 bases; nucleotides outside the gene matches: 4. The CDR3 contains 11 residues. Germline-derived CDR1 and CDR2 are MNHEY and SVGAGI.

This clonotype has only a few counts. The genes are TRBV7-2 and TRBJ1-2; 8 bases fit TRBD1. The V gene end was trimmed by 6 bases and the J gene end by 8 bases; junction bases not matched to a gene: 8. The CDR3 consists of 13 residues. From germline, CDR1 is SGHTA and CDR2 FQGNSA. The CDR3 DNA reads as TGTGCCAGCAGTCCGGGACAGGTACAAGGCTACACCTTC. It encodes CASSPGQVQGYTF.

Many counts were recorded for this clonotype. This chain joins TRBV6-5 and TRBJ2-7; the match to TRBD2 covers 7 bases. The CDR3 is 15 residues long. Per germline, CDR1 MNHEY and CDR2 SVGAGI. J was trimmed by 0 bases and V by 6 bases; bases with no gene match: 8. The CDR3 spells CASRSPGGSSYEQYF. The CDR3 nucleotides are TGTGCCAGCAGGTCCCCCGGGGGGAGCTCCTACGAGCAGTACTTC.

V and J are TRBV5-6 and TRBJ2-2, with D possibly being TRBD1 (5 bases). This CDR3 is built from 15 residues. Germline CDR1 SGHDT, CDR2 YYEEEE. V was clipped by 1 base and J by 5 bases, with 12 bases between them. CDR3 DNA sequence: TGTGCCAGCAGCTTGCAGGGTAGGGAAACCGGGGAGCTGTTTTTT. The encoded protein is CASSLQGRETGELFF.

This clonotype turned up a few times. This chain uses TRBV4-2 with TRBJ2-4; 9 bases map to TRBD1. The CDR3 contains 15 residues. The germline gives CDR1 LGHNA, CDR2 YNFKEQ. The V segment lost 3 bases and the J segment 8 bases; nucleotides outside the gene matches: 8. The CDR3 region has the DNA TGTGCCAGCAGCCATAGACAGGGGGTAGGAGACATTCAGTACTTC. It codes for CASSHRQGVGDIQYF.

This clonotype was counted between two and nine times. The chain joins TRBV16 to TRBJ2-7; the D gene is possibly TRBD1 (5 bases). The length of the CDR3 is 14 residues. Germline CDR1 is KGHSY and CDR2 is FQNENV. V lost 4 bases, J lost 1 base, and 11 bases lay in between. The CDR3 region is CASSPVGLSYEQYV. Here the CDR3 DNA reads TGTGCCAGCAGCCCTGTGGGGCTTTCCTACGAGCAGTACGTC.

A few counts support this clonotype. V is TRBV5-1 and J is TRBJ2-5; the D is unclear. CDR3 length: 15 residues. Germline assignment: CDR1 SGHRS and CDR2 YFSETQ. V dropped 0 bases and J dropped 1 base, with 10 bases sitting between them. The CDR3, as DNA: TGCGCCAGCAGCTTGGAACCCGGACCCCAAGAGACCCAGTACTTC. Translating gives CASSLEPGPQETQYF.

Comments on this clonotype: The junction differs from germline at one of its ends, possibly a read error. This chain uses TRBV7-3 with TRBJ1-6; a weak D match, TRBD1 (6 bases). The CDR3 has 15 amino acids. Germline lookup yields CDR1 SGHTA and CDR2 FQGTGA. The CDR3: CDSSLSTGSNSPLHF. The CDR3 DNA is TGTGACAGCAGCTTATCTACAGGGAGTAATTCACCCCTCCACTTT.

A note on this clonotype: An end of the junction does not agree with germline; a read error may underlie this. The chain combines TRBV7-9 with TRBJ1-1; 9 nucleotides match TRBD1. This CDR3 region has 17 residues. CDR1 is SEHNR and CDR2 is FQNEAQ in the germline V gene (reference sequence). CDR3 sequence reads: CSSSQRKTGGEDTEAFF. The CDR3 DNA sequence: TGTTCCAGCAGCCAAAGAAAAACAGGGGGCGAGGACACTGAAGCTTTCTTT. The complete variable domain, with remaining parts taken from reference TRBV7-9 and TRBJ1-1, reads DTGVSQNPRHKITKRGQNVTFRCDPISEHNRLYWYRQTLGQGPEFLTYFQNEAQLEKSRLLSDRFSAERPKGSFSTLEIQRTEQGDSAMYLCSSSQRKTGGEDTEAFFGQGTRLTVV.

This clonotype has a handful of counts. The chain recombines TRBV7-2 with TRBJ1-1; possible D gene TRBD1, 5 bases. Deletions cut 0 bases from V and 9 bases from J, with 11 bases between. Per germline, CDR1 SGHTA and CDR2 FQGNSA. The CDR3 has 13 residues. The CDR3 region has the DNA TGTGCCAGCAGCTTAGCGCTAGAGGGGAAAGCTTTCTTT. It is translated as CASSLALEGKAFF. The variable domain in full, with the rest retrieved from reference TRBV7-2 and TRBJ1-1, is GAGVSQSPSNKVTEKGKDVELRCDPISGHTALYWYRQSLGQGLEFLIYFQGNSAPDKSGLPSDRFSAERTGGSVSTLTIQRTQQEDSAVYLCASSLALEGKAFFGQGTRLTVV.

V usage is TRBV29-1 and J usage is TRBJ2-5; a weak D match, TRBD1 (5 bases). V lost 4 bases to trimming and J lost 4 bases, with 10 bases between them. Germline V CDR1 and CDR2: SQVTM, ANQGSEA. CDR3 length: 12 residues. The CDR3 here is CSVVRGRETQYF. The CDR3 DNA follows: TGCAGCGTTGTTAGGGGCAGAGAGACCCAGTACTTC.

The chain links TRBV7-3 to TRBJ2-1; 7 positions agree with TRBD2. The germline CDR1 and CDR2 sequences are SGHTA and FQGTGA. The J segment lost 7 bases and the V segment lost 1 base, leaving 10 bases of the junction unmatched. This CDR3 spans 16 amino acids. CDR3 nucleotides: TGTGCCAGCAGCTTAATCGCGGGAGCAGGGCGGAATGAGCAGTTCTTC. Amino acids: CASSLIAGAGRNEQFF.

V and J are TRBV6-1 and TRBJ1-5; unclear D gene. V was clipped by 4 bases and J by 3 bases, with 13 bases between them. The V gene's germline CDR1 is MNHNS and CDR2 SASEGT. The CDR3 contains 15 residues. The CDR3 loop reads CASSGGRQLNQPQHF. The CDR3 coding sequence is TGTGCCAGCAGTGGGGGTCGGCAGCTCAATCAGCCCCAGCATTTT.

This chain uses TRBV5-1 with TRBJ1-5; TRBD1 agrees at 7 bases. The CDR3 consists of 15 residues. V dropped 3 bases and J dropped 1; count of bases not matched to a gene: 4. The germline CDR1 and CDR2 sequences are SGHRS and YFSETQ. CDR3 in amino acids: CASSSTGLSNQPQHF. CDR3 coding DNA: TGCGCCAGCAGCTCGACAGGGTTGAGCAATCAGCCCCAGCATTTT. Variable domain in full (rest from reference TRBV5-1 and TRBJ1-5): KAGVTQTPRYLIKTRGQQVTLSCSPISGHRSVSWYQQTPGQGLQFLFEYFSETQRNKGNFPGRFSGRQFSNSRSEMNVSTLELGDSALYLCASSSTGLSNQPQHFGDGTRLSIL.

Here the CDR3 DNA reads TGTGCCAGCAGCCGAAAGATAACCCGGGGCCAAGAGACCCAGTACTTC. This translates into CASSRKITRGQETQYF. This chain links TRBV7-8 with TRBJ2-5; a weak D match, TRBD2 (5 bases). The germline V gene encodes CDR1 SGHVS and CDR2 FQNEAQ. V was cut by 5 bases and J by 1 base, with 17 bases left in between. CDR3 length: 16 amino acids.

This clonotype occurred many times. The chain links TRBV7-3 to TRBJ2-3, with D possibly being TRBD1 (6 bases). In germline, CDR1 is SGHTA, CDR2 FQGTGA. This CDR3 is built from 14 residues. Trimming shortened V by 5 bases and J by 1 base, and 10 bases separated the two germline ends. CDR3 sequence: CASSRRQGTDTQYF. The CDR3 nucleotides read TGTGCCAGCAGCCGGCGACAGGGCACAGATACGCAGTATTTT.

The J gene is TRBJ2-7, the V gene TRBV5-5; 12 bases agree with TRBD2. CDR3 size: 17 residues. Germline V CDR1 and CDR2: SGHKS, YYEKEE (reference sequence). V gave up 1 base and J gave up 2 bases; unmatched junction bases: 7. This CDR3 is CASSLTGLAGLPYEQYF. The DNA for the CDR3 is TGTGCCAGCAGCTTGACGGGACTAGCGGGTCTCCCCTACGAGCAGTACTTC.